The 18 T cell receptor beta chains below were found in one sample sequenced in a study of control samples from healthy donors and cancer patients (dated by TCRdb to about 2020). Receptor amplification or capture employed the immunoSEQ multiplex PCR assay. The immuneACCESS repertoire file appears here via TCRdb, limited to in-frame rearrangements. These files lack a portion of the clones; in checked studies, under half of the deficit traces to unresolved V genes, and the cause of the others is not known. Counted in this sample were roughly 120,000 clones; about 95% of them appeared once. The ten largest clones represent approximately 4% of the sample. The sample taken for sequencing was blood. The receptor source for this set is a man between 25 and 39 years old in good health.

The chain is built from TRBV7-2 and TRBJ1-1; TRBD1 matches 7 bases. The CDR3 contains 14 residues. Per the germline V gene, CDR1 is SGHTA and CDR2 is FQGNSA. V gave up 6 bases and J gave up 4 bases; unmatched junction bases: 8. In DNA form, the CDR3 reads TGTGCCAGCAGTAAACCTAAGGGGGCCACTGAAGCTTTCTTT. It encodes CASSKPKGATEAFF. The variable domain in full, with the rest retrieved from reference TRBV7-2 and TRBJ1-1, is GAGVSQSPSNKVTEKGKDVELRCDPISGHTALYWYRQSLGQGLEFLIYFQGNSAPDKSGLPSDRFSAERTGGSVSTLTIQRTQQEDSAVYLCASSKPKGATEAFFGQGTRLTVV.

This sequence joins TRBV10-3 and TRBJ2-7; D could derive from TRBD1 or TRBD2 (6 bases each). Germline CDR1 and CDR2: ENHRY and SYGVKD. The ends were cut back, 10 bases at V and 0 bases at J, with 16 bases in the middle. This CDR3 is built from 14 residues. The CDR3 nucleotides read TGTGCCACCCGGGGGCGGGGTAGCTCCTACGAGCAGTACTTC. Its protein is CATRGRGSSYEQYF.

The gene calls are TRBV2 and TRBJ2-7; possible D gene TRBD1, 6 bases. This CDR3 has 14 residues. Germline V gene data show CDR1 as SNHLY and CDR2 as FYNNEI. Between the trimmed V and J ends, which lost 6 bases and 7 bases, there was a span of 19 bases. CDR3 in DNA: TGTGCCAGCAGGTACCGGACAGCAGCGTGGGAGCAGTACTTC. Protein product: CASRYRTAAWEQYF.

The chain is built from TRBV7-9 and TRBJ2-3; TRBD1 agrees at 12 bases. With 8 bases clipped from V and 5 bases from J, the junction kept 5 bases outside the gene matches. The CDR3 extends over 14 amino acids. Germline CDR1 SEHNR, CDR2 FQNEAQ (reference sequence). CDR3 sequence reads: CASAGTGGIDTQYF. The CDR3 DNA sequence: TGTGCCAGCGCCGGGACAGGGGGCATAGATACGCAGTATTTT.

For this clone: This sample also contains other DNA sequences that code for the same CDR3. V and J are TRBV27 and TRBJ2-2, with D hard to call. V was clipped by 0 bases and J by 6 bases, with 2 bases between them. This CDR3 is 12 amino acids long. CDR1 and CDR2 (germline): MNHEY, SMNVEV (reference sequence). DNA of the CDR3: TGTGCCAGCAGTTTATCCGCCGGGGAGCTGTTTTTT. This codes for CASSLSAGELFF.

The rearrangement links TRBV7-2 to TRBJ2-2; D is unclear. V shed 7 bases and J shed 4 bases, with 10 bases lying between them. CDR3 length: 13 residues. Germline loops: CDR1 SGHTA, CDR2 FQGNSA. DNA of the CDR3: TGTGCCAGCACCAATCAGACCACCGGGGAGCTGTTTTTT. Its protein is CASTNQTTGELFF. Complete variable domain (other parts from reference TRBV7-2 and TRBJ2-2): GAGVSQSPSNKVTEKGKDVELRCDPISGHTALYWYRQSLGQGLEFLIYFQGNSAPDKSGLPSDRFSAERTGGSVSTLTIQRTQQEDSAVYLCASTNQTTGELFFGEGSRLTVL.

J is TRBJ1-2 and V is TRBV12-3 or TRBV12-4, with unresolved D. The CDR3 totals 13 residues. Trimming shortened V by 2 bases and J by 4 bases, and 8 bases separated the two germline ends. This CDR3 reads CASSLRRFYGYTF. CDR3 nucleotides: TGTGCCAGCAGTTTACGCAGGTTCTATGGCTACACCTTC.

The rearrangement uses TRBV19 and TRBJ1-4; D gene unclear. The CDR3 runs 15 residues. V was pared by 10 bases and J by 7 bases, with 22 bases between. Germline values: CDR1 LNHDA, CDR2 SQIVND (reference sequence). The CDR3 DNA sequence: TGTGCCACCTCCCGAGGGCCCAGGTTAGGTGAAAAACTGTTTTTT. This translates into CATSRGPRLGEKLFF.

This clone was seen just once. This chain joins TRBV13 and TRBJ2-1; D not certain. The CDR3 spans 16 residues. The V and J ends lost 1 base and 2 bases respectively, with 12 bases between them. The V gene's germline CDR1 is PRHDT and CDR2 FYEKMQ (reference sequence). This chain's CDR3 is CASSLARTGTYNEQFF. The CDR3 DNA reads TGTGCCAGCAGCTTAGCCCGGACGGGCACCTACAATGAGCAGTTCTTC.

This sequence joins TRBV27 and TRBJ2-7; D remains unclear. Germline V gives CDR1 MNHEY, CDR2 SMNVEV (reference sequence). The CDR3 sequence is 10 residues long. V was cut by 10 bases and J by 1 base, with 5 bases left in between. CDR3 nucleotides: TGTGCCACCCTTTCCTACGAGCAGTACTTC. Protein sequence: CATLSYEQYF.

With regard to this clone: Additional DNA sequences in this sample encode the identical CDR3. This chain connects TRBV18 to TRBJ1-1; 8 bases are a match to TRBD1. The germline CDR1 and CDR2 sequences are KGHSH and LQKENI. V trimming: 4 bases; J trimming: 6 bases; junction bases outside the gene matches: 4. This CDR3 spans 13 amino acids. The CDR3 loop is CASSLQGGAEAFF. For the CDR3, the DNA is TGTGCCAGCTCACTACAGGGGGGAGCTGAAGCTTTCTTT.

The sample holds one count of this clone. The chain has TRBV18 and TRBJ2-2, with unresolved D. Germline CDR1 is KGHSH and CDR2 is LQKENI. This CDR3 spans 16 amino acids. V was pared by 2 bases and J by 3 bases, with 13 bases between. DNA for the CDR3: TGTGCCAGCTCACCATCGGGCGCCAGCTACACCGGGGAGCTGTTTTTT. It encodes CASSPSGASYTGELFF. Drawing the rest from reference TRBV18 and TRBJ2-2, the complete variable domain is NAGVMQNPRHLVRRRGQEARLRCSPMKGHSHVYWYRQLPEEGLKFMVYLQKENIIDESGMPKERFSAEFPKEGPSILRIQQVVRGDSAAYFCASSPSGASYTGELFFGEGSRLTVL.

A single count supports this clone. The V gene is TRBV5-4, the J gene TRBJ1-2, with a tentative D call TRBD1 (5 bases). CDR1 is SGHNT, CDR2 YYREEE, per germline (reference sequence). V gave up 1 base and J gave up 6 bases, with 19 bases separating them. The CDR3 sequence is 16 residues long. CDR3 protein: CASSLLGAGSWNGYTF. The CDR3 nucleotides are TGTGCCAGCAGCTTGCTCGGGGCAGGATCTTGGAATGGCTACACCTTC. Full variable domain (missing parts from reference TRBV5-4 and TRBJ1-2): ETGVTQSPTHLIKTRGQQVTLRCSSQSGHNTVSWYQQALGQGPQFIFQYYREEENGRGNFPPRFSGLQFPNYSSELNVNALELDDSALYLCASSLLGAGSWNGYTFGSGTRLTVV.

In this sample, this clone turned up once. The V gene is TRBV13, the J gene TRBJ2-5, with unresolved D. Germline V gives CDR1 PRHDT, CDR2 FYEKMQ (reference sequence). The CDR3 spans 13 residues. With 5 bases removed from V and 5 bases from J, the gap between germline ends came to 12 bases. For the CDR3, the DNA is TGTGCCAGCAGCCCACGCCTAACGGAGACCCAGTACTTC. It specifies CASSPRLTETQYF.

This chain links TRBV24-1 with TRBJ1-5; a weak D match, TRBD1 (5 bases). The V end lost 4 bases, the J end lost 4 bases, and 19 bases lay between the germline ends. The CDR3 sequence is 17 residues long. Germline V gives CDR1 KGHDR, CDR2 SFDVKD. DNA of the CDR3: TGTGCCACCAGTGAACGGGGGTGGCAGGGTGGGAATCAGCCCCAGCATTTT. It is translated as CATSERGWQGGNQPQHF.

The chain joins TRBV4-3 to TRBJ2-7, with TRBD2 as a possible D gene (5 bases). The V end was cut by 0 bases, the J end by 4 bases, with 19 bases between. From germline, CDR1 is LGHNA and CDR2 YSLEER. This CDR3 is 17 amino acids long. The CDR3 bases are TGCGCCAGCAGCCAAGACCCAAGGACCCTACCGGGGTACGAGCAGTACTTC. Amino acid sequence: CASSQDPRTLPGYEQYF.

The chain uses TRBV28 and TRBJ1-1, with D possibly TRBD1 on 6 matching bases. V lost 3 bases and J lost 1, with 15 bases in between. The CDR3 length is 16 residues. Germline V gene data show CDR1 as MDHEN and CDR2 as SYDVKM. CDR3 DNA: TGTGCCAGCAGTTTGGACAGCCCAATTACGAACACTGAAGCTTTCTTT. This gives the protein CASSLDSPITNTEAFF.

The V call is TRBV10-3, the J call TRBJ1-2, with TRBD1 matching over 8 bases. Germline loops: CDR1 ENHRY, CDR2 SYGVKD. V shed 6 bases and J 3 bases; nucleotides not matched to a gene: 6. The CDR3 runs 14 residues. For the CDR3, the DNA is TGTGCCATCAGCGACTTGACAGGGGACTATGGCTACACCTTC. Encoded protein: CAISDLTGDYGYTF.